The TCR beta chain described here comes from a study of T cells expressing NK-cell markers. Study-level background: The study sequenced eight donors, seven HCMV-seropositive and one seronegative. Broader study findings: Top CD8+ clonotypes included the dominant CD3+CD56+NKG2C+ clonotypes in six donors. There were a handful of donors in whom these clonotypes also led the CD3+CD56-NKG2C+ fraction.

The length of the CDR3 is 15 residues. The germline V gene encodes CDR1 KGHSH and CDR2 LQKENI. Each CDR3 protein gets one entry in TCRdb, which reprocessed the 5' RACE reads and gives no DNA. Its clone listing holds 20,000 or so distinct CDR3 sequences. As to this clonotype: Its antigen is currently unknown.

This receptor was identified in a man aged 18 to 69 in good health. This chain connects TRBV18 to TRBJ1-1; TCRdb names TRBD1, which stays unverified in the absence of DNA. The sample taken for sequencing was blood T cells: a sorted CD56 or NKG2C T cell subset, CD4+ or CD8+ T cells, or bulk PBMC T cells (not recorded which). CDR3 amino acids: CASSPRQGDGTEAFF.